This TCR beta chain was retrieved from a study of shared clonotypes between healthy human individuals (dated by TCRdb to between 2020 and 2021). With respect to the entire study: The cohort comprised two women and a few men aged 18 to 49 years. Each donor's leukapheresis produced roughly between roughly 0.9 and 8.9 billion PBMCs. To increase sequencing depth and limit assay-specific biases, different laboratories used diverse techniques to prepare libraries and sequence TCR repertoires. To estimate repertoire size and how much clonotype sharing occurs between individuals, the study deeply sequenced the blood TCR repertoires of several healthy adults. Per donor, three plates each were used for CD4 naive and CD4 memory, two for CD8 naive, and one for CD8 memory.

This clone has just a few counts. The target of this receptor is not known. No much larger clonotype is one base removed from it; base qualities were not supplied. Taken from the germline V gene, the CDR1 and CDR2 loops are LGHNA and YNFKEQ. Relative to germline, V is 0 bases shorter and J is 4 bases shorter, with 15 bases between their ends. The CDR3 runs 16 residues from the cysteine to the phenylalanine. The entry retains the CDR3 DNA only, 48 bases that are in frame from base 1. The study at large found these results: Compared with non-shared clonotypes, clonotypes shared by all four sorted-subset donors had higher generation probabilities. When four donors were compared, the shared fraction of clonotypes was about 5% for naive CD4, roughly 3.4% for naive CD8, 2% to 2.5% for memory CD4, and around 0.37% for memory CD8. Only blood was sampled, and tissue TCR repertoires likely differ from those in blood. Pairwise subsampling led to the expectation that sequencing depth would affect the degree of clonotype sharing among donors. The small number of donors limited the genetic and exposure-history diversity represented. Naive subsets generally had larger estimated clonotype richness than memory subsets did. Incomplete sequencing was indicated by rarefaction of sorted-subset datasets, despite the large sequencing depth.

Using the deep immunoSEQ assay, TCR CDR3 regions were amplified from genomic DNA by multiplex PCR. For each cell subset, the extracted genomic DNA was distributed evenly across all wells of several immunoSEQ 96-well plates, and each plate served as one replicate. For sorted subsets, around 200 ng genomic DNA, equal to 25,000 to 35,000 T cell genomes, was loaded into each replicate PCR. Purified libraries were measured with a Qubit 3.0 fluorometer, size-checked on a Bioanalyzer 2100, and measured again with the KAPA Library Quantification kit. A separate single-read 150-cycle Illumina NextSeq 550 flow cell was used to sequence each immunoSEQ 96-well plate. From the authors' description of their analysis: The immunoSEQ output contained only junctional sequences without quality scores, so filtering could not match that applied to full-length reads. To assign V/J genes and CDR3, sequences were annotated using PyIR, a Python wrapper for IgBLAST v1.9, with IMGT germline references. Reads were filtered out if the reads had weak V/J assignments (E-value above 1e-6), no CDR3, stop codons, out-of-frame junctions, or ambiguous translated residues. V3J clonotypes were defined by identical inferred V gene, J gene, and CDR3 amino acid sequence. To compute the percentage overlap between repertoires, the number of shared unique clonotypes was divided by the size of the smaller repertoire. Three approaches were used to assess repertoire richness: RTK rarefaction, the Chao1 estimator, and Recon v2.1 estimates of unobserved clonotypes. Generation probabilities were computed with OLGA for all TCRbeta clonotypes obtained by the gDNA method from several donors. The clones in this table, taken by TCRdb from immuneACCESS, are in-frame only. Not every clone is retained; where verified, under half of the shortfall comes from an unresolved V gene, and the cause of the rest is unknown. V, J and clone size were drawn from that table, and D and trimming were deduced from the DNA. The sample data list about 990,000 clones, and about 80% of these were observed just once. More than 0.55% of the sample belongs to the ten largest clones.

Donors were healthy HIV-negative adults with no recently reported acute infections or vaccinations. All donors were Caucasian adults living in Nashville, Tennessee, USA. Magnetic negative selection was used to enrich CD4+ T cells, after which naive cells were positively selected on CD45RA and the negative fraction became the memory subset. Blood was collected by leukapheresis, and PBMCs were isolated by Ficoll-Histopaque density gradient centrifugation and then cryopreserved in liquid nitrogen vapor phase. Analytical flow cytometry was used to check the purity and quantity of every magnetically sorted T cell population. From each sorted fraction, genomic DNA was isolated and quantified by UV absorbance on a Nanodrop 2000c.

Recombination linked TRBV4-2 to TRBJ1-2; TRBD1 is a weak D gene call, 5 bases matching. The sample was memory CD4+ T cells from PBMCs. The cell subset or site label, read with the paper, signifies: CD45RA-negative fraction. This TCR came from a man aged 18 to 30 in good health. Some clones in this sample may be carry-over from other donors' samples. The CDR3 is CASSQEGRGTVYGYTF. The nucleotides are TGTGCCAGCAGCCAAGAGGGGCGGGGAACGGTCTATGGCTACACCTTC.